This T cell receptor (beta chain) was obtained from a study of CXCR3-negative and CXCR3-positive naive CD8 T cells. The germline gives CDR1 SQVTM, CDR2 ANQGSEA. CDR3 size: 14 residues. Overall study findings and caveats: Greater hydrophobicity was found in TRB CDR3s of CXCR3-positive naive cells than of CXCR3-negative naive cells. Cryopreservation partially lowered CXCR3 expression, so most assays used fresh PBMCs.

This clonotype is classed as medium-sized by frequency. Its target is not known. Naivety in CD8+ T cells corresponded to a CD45RO-CCR7+CD27+CD95- phenotype. The method, 5' RACE with UMI labels, was used to prepare the TRB cDNA libraries. TCRdb processed the 5' RACE reads again and assigns one entry to each CDR3 protein, with no DNA. The table lists about 6,900 distinct CDR3 sequences. Sequencing input: naive CXCR3+ CD8+ T cells from blood. The subset: CD45RO-CCR7+CD27+CD95- naive CD8+ T cells expressing CXCR3 (TNR3+). The clonotype was recovered from a human donor in good health. Some clones in this sample may be carry-over from other donors' samples. The J gene is TRBJ2-3, the V gene TRBV29-1; TCRdb returns TRBD2, unconfirmable since there is no DNA. The CDR3 sequence is CSVEIAGGGDTQYF.